These 27 T cell receptor beta chains were all obtained from the same sample, sequenced in a study of T cell responses to AZD1222 COVID-19 vaccine. This table comes from immunoSEQ multiplex PCR, and its TCRdb copy is limited to in-frame clones, with some not included. The repertoire includes roughly 50,000 clones, 80% to 90% of them detected once, and under 2% sits in the top ten. This sample comprised peripheral blood, obtained on day 0 of AZD1222 vaccination. These receptors all come from an adult in good health.

This sequence joins TRBV10-1 and TRBJ1-4; 8 nucleotides align to TRBD1. CDR1 is WNHNN, CDR2 SYGVQD, per germline (reference sequence). V trimming: 3 bases; J trimming: 6 bases; junction bases outside the gene matches: 6. The CDR3 runs to 15 residues. CDR3 nucleotide sequence: TGCGCCAGCAGTGAAACGGACAGGGTAGATGAAAAACTGTTTTTT. This codes for CASSETDRVDEKLFF.

V and J are TRBV19 and TRBJ1-5; possible D gene TRBD1, 6 bases. This CDR3 comprises 15 residues. Deletions cut 1 base from V and 1 base from J, with 8 bases between. Germline CDR1 and CDR2: LNHDA and SQIVND (reference sequence). This CDR3 is CASSIGQASNQPQHF. The CDR3 DNA reads TGTGCCAGTAGTATAGGACAGGCGAGCAATCAGCCCCAGCATTTT.

CDR3 loop: CASSLAWGRSSYEQYF. The CDR3 nucleotides read TGTGCCAGCAGCTTGGCCTGGGGGCGGTCGTCCTACGAGCAGTACTTC. The rearrangement links TRBV5-8 to TRBJ2-7; weak D call: TRBD1 (6 bases). This CDR3 spans 16 amino acids. In germline, CDR1 is SGHTS, CDR2 YDEGEE. Trimming pared 0 bases from V and 1 base from J, leaving 14 bases between. Looking up the rest from reference TRBV5-8 and TRBJ2-7 gives the full variable domain: EAGVTQSPTHLIKTRGQQATLRCSPISGHTSVYWYQQALGLGLQFLLWYDEGEERNRGNFPPRFSGRQFPNYSSELNVNALELEDSALYLCASSLAWGRSSYEQYFGPGTRLTVT.

The genes are TRBV2 and TRBJ1-2; perhaps TRBD1 as D (6 bases). The CDR3 runs 12 residues. V lost 7 bases to trimming and J lost 6 bases, with 12 bases between them. Germline lookup yields CDR1 SNHLY and CDR2 FYNNEI. The CDR3 sequence: CASIDRPNGYTF. CDR3 nucleotide sequence: TGTGCCAGCATTGACAGGCCAAATGGCTACACCTTC.

The rearrangement uses TRBV6-4 and TRBJ1-6; D remains ambiguous. The length of the CDR3 is 14 residues. Trimming left V 5 bases short and J 6 bases short, with 11 bases between. CDR1 is MRHNA and CDR2 is SNTAGT in the germline V gene. The CDR3 is CASSLGSSNSPLHF. In DNA, the CDR3 is TGTGCCAGCAGTCTTGGCAGTAGTAATTCACCCCTCCACTTT.

The chain uses TRBV28 and TRBJ1-4; D is possibly TRBD1 (5 bases). The CDR3 has 18 residues. Germline V gene sequence: CDR1 MDHEN, CDR2 SYDVKM. V gave up 3 bases and J gave up 4 bases, with 21 bases separating them. CDR3 in amino acids: CASSFDRGGALNNEKLFF. CDR3 nucleotides: TGTGCCAGCAGTTTTGATCGGGGTGGGGCTCTCAATAATGAAAAACTGTTTTTT.

This chain joins TRBV28 and TRBJ1-5; D gene unclear. CDR3 length: 14 amino acids. CDR1 MDHEN and CDR2 SYDVKM come from the germline V gene. V lost 2 bases and J 6 bases, leaving 11 bases between the germline ends. CDR3: CASSLGGMIQPQHF. Written as DNA, the CDR3 is TGTGCCAGCAGTTTAGGCGGTATGATTCAGCCCCAGCATTTT.

V and J are TRBV19 and TRBJ2-1, with TRBD2 matching over 9 bases. The CDR3 contains 16 residues. Germline V gene data show CDR1 as LNHDA and CDR2 as SQIVND (reference sequence). V lost 1 base, J lost 5 bases, and 6 bases stayed unmatched. The CDR3 DNA follows: TGTGCCAGTAGTATAGCGGCTAGCGGGATCCACAATGAGCAGTTCTTC. Translation: CASSIAASGIHNEQFF.

The V and J genes are TRBV5-4 and TRBJ2-7, with unresolved D. CDR1 is SGHNT and CDR2 is YYREEE in the germline V gene (reference sequence). Trimming took off 4 bases at V and 6 bases at J, with 11 bases between the two ends. CDR3 length: 12 amino acids. CDR3 coding DNA: TGTGCCAGCAGCATAGTGGGGTCCGAGCAGTACTTC. As protein: CASSIVGSEQYF.

The J gene is TRBJ1-2, the V gene TRBV6-1; 7 bases fit TRBD1. The V gene end was trimmed by 2 bases and the J gene end by 2 bases; junction bases not matched to a gene: 5. This CDR3 region has 15 residues. From germline, CDR1 is MNHNS and CDR2 SASEGT. DNA for the CDR3: TGTGCCAGCAGTGAACCCGGACAGGCCAACTATGGCTACACCTTC. Protein product: CASSEPGQANYGYTF.

This chain connects TRBV2 to TRBJ2-4; D not resolved. Germline-derived CDR1 and CDR2 are SNHLY and FYNNEI. Between the trimmed V and J ends, which lost 2 bases and 2 bases, there was a span of 13 bases. This CDR3 is 16 amino acids long. CDR3 loop: CASSESPLGTKNIQYF. In DNA, the CDR3 is TGTGCCAGCAGTGAAAGCCCTCTGGGGACCAAAAACATTCAGTACTTC.

The rearrangement uses TRBV18 and TRBJ2-1; D uncertain. Germline CDR1 and CDR2: KGHSH and LQKENI. CDR3 length: 14 residues. Trimming stripped 2 bases from V and 6 bases from J, with 11 bases between. For the CDR3, the DNA is TGTGCCAGCTCACCAAATCGCAGGCCCAATGAGCAGTTCTTC. This translates into CASSPNRRPNEQFF. The full variable domain, its missing parts supplied by reference TRBV18 and TRBJ2-1, is NAGVMQNPRHLVRRRGQEARLRCSPMKGHSHVYWYRQLPEEGLKFMVYLQKENIIDESGMPKERFSAEFPKEGPSILRIQQVVRGDSAAYFCASSPNRRPNEQFFGPGTRLTVL.

This chain links TRBV5-1 with TRBJ2-5; D possibly corresponds to TRBD2 (6 bases). V lost 7 bases, J lost 5 bases, and 18 bases lay in between. Per the germline V gene, CDR1 is SGHRS and CDR2 is YFSETQ. The CDR3 covers 14 residues. The CDR3 DNA follows: TGCGCCAGCGGGTCGGCGGGACCAGAGGAGACCCAGTACTTC. It yields the protein CASGSAGPEETQYF. Based on the CDR3 plus reference TRBV5-1 and TRBJ2-5, the full variable domain is KAGVTQTPRYLIKTRGQQVTLSCSPISGHRSVSWYQQTPGQGLQFLFEYFSETQRNKGNFPGRFSGRQFSNSRSEMNVSTLELGDSALYLCASGSAGPEETQYFGPGTRLLVL.

This rearrangement joins TRBV3-1 (or the pseudogene TRBV3-2) to TRBJ2-2; the match to TRBD2 covers 8 bases. CDR1 and CDR2 (germline): LGHDT, YNNKEL (reference sequence). The CDR3 totals 17 residues. V trimming: 1 base; J trimming: 3 bases; junction bases outside the gene matches: 7. This CDR3 reads CASSQGPSSGYTGELFF. In DNA form, the CDR3 reads TGTGCCAGCAGCCAAGGTCCCTCTAGCGGGTACACCGGGGAGCTGTTTTTT.

This clone has just a few counts. The rearrangement links TRBV7-2 to TRBJ1-1; 10 positions agree with TRBD1. This CDR3 is 13 amino acids long. Germline CDR1 reads SGHTA; CDR2 reads FQGNSA. The CDR3 loop reads CSGQGGWSTEAFF. In DNA, the CDR3 is TGTTCAGGACAGGGGGGTTGGAGCACTGAAGCTTTCTTT.

The V call is TRBV5-4, the J call TRBJ2-2; 9 bases align to TRBD2. The CDR3 runs to 15 residues. The junction had 11 bases not matched to a gene; V was cut back by 7 bases and J by 7 bases. Germline CDR1 reads SGHNT; CDR2 reads YYREEE (reference sequence). Here the CDR3 reads CASGRPLREGGELFF. In DNA form, the CDR3 reads TGTGCCAGCGGTCGACCCCTGCGGGAGGGCGGGGAGCTGTTTTTT.

The V gene is TRBV7-3, the J gene TRBJ2-1; TRBD2 matches at 10 bases. CDR1 is SGHTA and CDR2 is FQGTGA in the germline V gene. The CDR3 runs 15 residues. V lost 2 bases to trimming and J lost 5 bases; unmatched junction nucleotides: 3. DNA of the CDR3: TGTGCCAGCAGCTTAGGACTAGCGGAAAACAATGAGCAGTTCTTC. This gives the protein CASSLGLAENNEQFF.

This clone is a singleton in its sample. The V and J genes are TRBV4-1 and TRBJ2-3; the match to TRBD2 covers 7 bases. After removal of 0 bases from V and 14 bases from J, the junction contained 14 bases not matched to a gene. This CDR3 comprises 15 residues. Germline V gene data show CDR1 as MGHRA and CDR2 as YSYEKL. CDR3 sequence: CASSQDGTTVRSRYF. CDR3 nucleotide sequence: TGCGCCAGCAGCCAAGATGGGACTACAGTGCGGAGTAGGTATTTT.

The rearrangement joins TRBV28 to TRBJ1-2; D remains ambiguous. V lost 2 bases and J 4 bases, leaving 5 bases between the germline ends. Per the germline V gene, CDR1 is MDHEN and CDR2 is SYDVKM. The CDR3 contains 12 residues. The CDR3 bases are TGTGCCAGCAGTTTACAGTCCTATGGCTACACCTTC. This encodes CASSLQSYGYTF.

The rearrangement joins TRBV30 to TRBJ2-7; TRBD2 agrees at 9 bases. This CDR3 has 13 residues. CDR1 is GTSNPN and CDR2 is SVGIG in the germline V gene (reference sequence). J gave up 6 bases and V 5 bases, and 8 bases lay outside the gene matches. The CDR3 bases are TGTGCCTGGGGCGCCGGGACTAGCCGCGAGCAGTACTTC. This gives the protein CAWGAGTSREQYF.

This chain links TRBV2 with TRBJ2-2; D call uncertain. V was clipped by 4 bases and J by 1 base, with 10 bases between them. The length of the CDR3 is 15 residues. Germline V gene sequence: CDR1 SNHLY, CDR2 FYNNEI. CDR3 nucleotide sequence: TGTGCCAGCAGTGCACGGGCCCTGAACACCGGGGAGCTGTTTTTT. It translates to CASSARALNTGELFF. Variable domain in full (rest from reference TRBV2 and TRBJ2-2): EPEVTQTPSHQVTQMGQEVILRCVPISNHLYFYWYRQILGQKVEFLVSFYNNEISEKSEIFDDQFSVERPDGSNFTLKIRSTKLEDSAMYFCASSARALNTGELFFGEGSRLTVL.

The rearrangement uses TRBV30 and TRBJ2-3, with TRBD2 matching over 12 bases. V lost 4 bases and J lost 4; bases outside the gene matches: 3. The V gene's germline CDR1 is GTSNPN and CDR2 SVGIG (reference sequence). This CDR3 comprises 14 residues. The CDR3 DNA reads as TGTGCCTGGACTAGCGGGAGGGCTTCAGATACGCAGTATTTT. Amino acid sequence: CAWTSGRASDTQYF.

The gene calls are TRBV28 and TRBJ1-2, with D tentatively TRBD1 (5 bases). V was trimmed by 3 bases and J by 3 bases, leaving 11 bases between them. The germline V gene encodes CDR1 MDHEN and CDR2 SYDVKM. This CDR3 contains 14 residues. CDR3 in DNA: TGTGCCAGCAGTTTCCGGGACGGACACTATGGCTACACCTTC. It translates to CASSFRDGHYGYTF.

The CDR3 loop is CAIGEREVGEQFF. CDR3 sequence (DNA): TGTGCCATCGGGGAGCGGGAAGTAGGTGAGCAGTTCTTC. The chain links TRBV10-3 to TRBJ2-1; 7 bases are a match to TRBD2. The ends lost 8 bases at V and 9 bases at J; junction bases unmatched: 10. This CDR3 is built from 13 residues. Germline CDR1 is ENHRY and CDR2 is SYGVKD.

This clone was observed once. DNA of the CDR3: TGTGCCAGCACCAGGGACAGCGGAGAGACCCAGTACTTC. It codes for CASTRDSGETQYF. The chain is built from TRBV2 and TRBJ2-5, with 7 bases lining up with TRBD1. Germline assignment: CDR1 SNHLY and CDR2 FYNNEI. The length of the CDR3 is 13 residues. Trimming took 7 bases from V and 4 from J; bases not matched to a gene: 6.

This clone was seen once. The chain joins TRBV7-2 to TRBJ1-2; 7 bases are a match to TRBD1. The CDR3 is 14 residues long. With 1 base clipped from V and 8 bases from J, the junction kept 7 bases outside the gene matches. CDR1 is SGHTA and CDR2 is FQGNSA in the germline V gene. CDR3: CASSLGDSWKGYTF. The CDR3 DNA follows: TGTGCCAGCAGCTTAGGGGACAGTTGGAAGGGCTACACCTTC.

The rearrangement uses TRBV18 and TRBJ2-2; D is unclear. CDR1 KGHSH and CDR2 LQKENI come from the germline V gene. The V end was cut by 2 bases, the J end by 3 bases, with 4 bases between. This CDR3 has 13 amino acids. CDR3 DNA: TGTGCCAGCTCACCAGGGGACACCGGGGAGCTGTTTTTT. Translation gives CASSPGDTGELFF.